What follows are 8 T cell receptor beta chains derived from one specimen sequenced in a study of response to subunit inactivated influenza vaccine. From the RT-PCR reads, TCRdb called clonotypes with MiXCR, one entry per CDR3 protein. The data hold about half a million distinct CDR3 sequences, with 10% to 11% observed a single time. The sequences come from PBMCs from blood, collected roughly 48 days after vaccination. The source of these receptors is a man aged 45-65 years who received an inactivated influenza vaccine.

The CDR3 loop is CASSPGRTGELFF. The CDR3 DNA follows: TGTGCCAGCAGCCCAGGTCGGACCGGGGAGCTGTTTTTT. The chain uses TRBV12-3 or TRBV12-4 and TRBJ2-2; D ambiguous. The V end lost 6 bases, the J end lost 5 bases, and 10 bases lay between the germline ends. The CDR3 has 13 residues.

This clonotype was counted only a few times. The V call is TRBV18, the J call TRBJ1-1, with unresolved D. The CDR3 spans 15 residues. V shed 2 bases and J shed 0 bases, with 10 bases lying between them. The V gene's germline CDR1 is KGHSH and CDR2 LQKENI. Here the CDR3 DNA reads TGTGCCAGCTCACCAGTGTCAGCTATGAACACTGAAGCTTTCTTT. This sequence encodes CASSPVSAMNTEAFF.

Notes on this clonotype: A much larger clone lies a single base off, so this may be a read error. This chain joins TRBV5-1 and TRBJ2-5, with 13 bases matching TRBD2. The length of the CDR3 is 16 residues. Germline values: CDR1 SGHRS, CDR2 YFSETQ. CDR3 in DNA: TGCGCCAGCAGAACCGGGACTAGCGGGATGCAAGAGGCCCAGTACTTC. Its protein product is CASRTGTSGMQEAQYF.

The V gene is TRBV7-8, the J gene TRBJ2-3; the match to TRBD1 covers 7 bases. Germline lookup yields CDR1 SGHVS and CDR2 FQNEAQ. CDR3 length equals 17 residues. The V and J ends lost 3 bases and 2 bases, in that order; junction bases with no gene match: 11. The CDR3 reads CASSLPRDSRDTDTQYF. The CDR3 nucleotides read TGTGCCAGCAGCTTGCCCCGGGACAGCCGGGACACAGATACGCAGTATTTT.

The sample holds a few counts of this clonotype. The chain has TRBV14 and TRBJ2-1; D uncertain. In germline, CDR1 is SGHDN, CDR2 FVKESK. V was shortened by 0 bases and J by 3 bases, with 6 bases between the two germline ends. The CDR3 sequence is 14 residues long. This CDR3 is CASSQDASYNEQFF. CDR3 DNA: TGTGCCAGCAGCCAAGACGCCAGCTACAATGAGCAGTTCTTC.

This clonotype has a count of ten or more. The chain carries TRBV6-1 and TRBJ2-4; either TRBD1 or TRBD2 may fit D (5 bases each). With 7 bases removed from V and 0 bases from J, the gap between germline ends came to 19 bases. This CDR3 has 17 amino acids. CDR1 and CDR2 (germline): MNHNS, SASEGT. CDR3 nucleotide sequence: TGTGCCAGCAAACCGAAACGGGGCAGCCTAGCCAAAAACATTCAGTACTTC. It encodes CASKPKRGSLAKNIQYF.

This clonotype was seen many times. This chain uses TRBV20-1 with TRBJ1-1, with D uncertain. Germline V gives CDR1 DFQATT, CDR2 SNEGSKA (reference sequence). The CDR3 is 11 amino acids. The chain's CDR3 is CSLFRGAEAFF. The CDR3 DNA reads TGCAGCCTCTTCCGAGGAGCTGAAGCTTTCTTT.

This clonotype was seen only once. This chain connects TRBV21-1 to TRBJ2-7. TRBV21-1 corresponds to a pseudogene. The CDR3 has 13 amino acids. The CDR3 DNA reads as TGTGCCAGCATCTCAGTAACCCAGTTGGAGCAGTACTTC. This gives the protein CASISVTQLEQYF.